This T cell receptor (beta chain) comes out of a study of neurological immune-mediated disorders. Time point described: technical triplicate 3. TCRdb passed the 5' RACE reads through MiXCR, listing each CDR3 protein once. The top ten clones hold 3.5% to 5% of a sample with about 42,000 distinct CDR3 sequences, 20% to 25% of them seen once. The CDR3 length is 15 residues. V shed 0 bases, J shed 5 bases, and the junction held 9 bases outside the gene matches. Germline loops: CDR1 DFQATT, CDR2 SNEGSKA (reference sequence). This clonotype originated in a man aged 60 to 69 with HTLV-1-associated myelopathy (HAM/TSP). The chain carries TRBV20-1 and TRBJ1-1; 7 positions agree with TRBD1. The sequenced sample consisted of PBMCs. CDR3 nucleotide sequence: TGCAGTGCTAGAGATCGAAGGACAGGCTGGACTGAAGCTTTCTTT. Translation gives CSARDRRTGWTEAFF.